The 15 T cell receptor beta chains reported below all come from one sample, sequenced in a study of T cells after yellow fever vaccination. TCRdb independently ran MiXCR on the 5' RACE reads; one entry per CDR3 protein. Here the sample spans approximately 47,000 distinct CDR3 sequences, more than 6% being singletons. This sample comprised PBMCs, either bulk or a sorted T-cell subset (CD4+, CD8+, memory, or dextramer-sorted; not recorded which), obtained 45 days after the yellow fever booster vaccination. All receptors derive from a man aged 30-40 years who received the YFV17D yellow fever vaccine.

At least ten counts were recorded for this clonotype. This sequence joins TRBV7-2 and TRBJ2-6; D uncertain. CDR1 and CDR2 from the germline V gene are SGHTA and FQGNSA. This CDR3 contains 14 residues. The germline V and J ends were trimmed by 8 bases and 0 bases, with 8 bases remaining between them. This CDR3 reads CASALDSGANVLTF. The CDR3 nucleotides read TGTGCCAGCGCCCTTGACTCTGGGGCCAACGTCCTGACTTTC.

The V and J genes are TRBV27 and TRBJ2-5; D unclear. CDR1 and CDR2 from the germline V gene are MNHEY and SMNVEV (reference sequence). The CDR3 loop spans 14 amino acids. Trimming cost V 2 bases and J 5 bases, with 12 bases left between them. The CDR3 nucleotides read TGTGCCAGCAGTTTAAATTATCTTGGGGAGACCCAGTACTTC. Translating gives CASSLNYLGETQYF.

The V and J genes are TRBV1 and TRBJ2-4; TRBD2 is the table's D call, not checked against the DNA. TRBV1 is described as a pseudogene. The CDR3 spans 24 residues. CDR3: CTSSHRILAGVAEVSVVAKNIQYF. CDR3 bases: TGCACCAGCAGCCATCGAATACTAGCGGGAGTTGCGGAGGTTTCGGTCGTGGCCAAAAACATTCAGTACTTC.

At least ten counts were recorded for this clonotype. The rearrangement uses TRBV6-2 or TRBV6-3 and TRBJ2-5, with TRBD1 as a possible D gene (5 bases). Germline CDR1 and CDR2: MNHEY and SVGEGT. The V end was cut by 4 bases, the J end by 3 bases, with 18 bases between. The CDR3 totals 16 residues. Here the CDR3 DNA reads TGTGCCAGCAGTTCTCAGGGAAGTGCGCAGGAAGAGACCCAGTACTTC. Its translation is CASSSQGSAQEETQYF.

This clonotype was seen repeatedly, ten times or more. The rearrangement uses TRBV3-1 and TRBJ1-2; D unresolved. The V gene's germline CDR1 is LGHDT and CDR2 YNNKEL (reference sequence). The germline V and J ends were trimmed by 0 bases and 0 bases, with 11 bases remaining between them. This CDR3 comprises 16 residues. CDR3 in amino acids: CASSQEAVNANYGYTF. CDR3 DNA sequence: TGTGCCAGCAGCCAAGAAGCAGTGAATGCTAACTATGGCTACACCTTC.

The V gene is TRBV20-1, the J gene TRBJ2-2, with D possibly matching TRBD1 (8 bases). The germline CDR1 and CDR2 sequences are DFQATT and SNEGSKA (reference sequence). CDR3 length: 15 residues. Trimming took off 3 bases at V and 3 bases at J, with 14 bases between the two ends. CDR3 region: CSARRQGRDTGELFF. CDR3 sequence (DNA): TGCAGTGCTAGGAGACAGGGGAGGGACACCGGGGAGCTGTTTTTT.

This clonotype appeared many times. V is TRBV20-1 and J is TRBJ2-5; perhaps TRBD1 as D (5 bases). From germline, CDR1 is DFQATT and CDR2 SNEGSKA (reference sequence). The length of the CDR3 is 13 residues. Trimming removed 5 bases at V and 9 bases at J, with 19 bases between. CDR3 bases: TGCAGTGCTTCTAAATCTAGGGGTGGGGCCCAGTACTTC. It codes for CSASKSRGGAQYF.

The chain recombines TRBV5-4 with TRBJ1-2; TRBD1 agrees at 7 bases. The V gene end was trimmed by 4 bases and the J gene end by 1 base; junction bases not matched to a gene: 1. This CDR3 is 13 amino acids long. In germline, CDR1 is SGHNT, CDR2 YYREEE (reference sequence). In DNA, the CDR3 is TGTGCCAGCAGCCGGGACAGTAACTATGGCTACACCTTC. The encoded protein is CASSRDSNYGYTF.

This clonotype was counted only a few times. V is TRBV20-1 and J is TRBJ2-1, with unresolved D. V shed 3 bases and J shed 2 bases, with 5 bases lying between them. The CDR3 is made up of 12 amino acids. Germline values: CDR1 DFQATT, CDR2 SNEGSKA (reference sequence). Written as DNA, the CDR3 is TGCAGTGCTAGGGTTCCCTACAATGAGCAGTTCTTC. The encoded protein is CSARVPYNEQFF.

This clonotype was counted ten times or more. This chain joins TRBV7-2 and TRBJ2-1; 7 nucleotides agree with TRBD2. The CDR3 covers 16 residues. V lost 1 base, J lost 6 bases, and 9 bases stayed unmatched. Germline values: CDR1 SGHTA, CDR2 FQGNSA. The CDR3 DNA is TGTGCCAGCAGCTTAGGGGGAGCGGGAACTCGCAATGAGCAGTTCTTC. Residues: CASSLGGAGTRNEQFF.

This clonotype has only a few counts. The V gene is TRBV20-1, the J gene TRBJ1-1, with TRBD1 identical over 7 bases. CDR3 length: 13 residues. Germline CDR1 reads DFQATT; CDR2 reads SNEGSKA (reference sequence). Unmatched junction bases numbered 7, after V lost 6 bases and J lost 3 bases. The CDR3 sequence is CSAKTGSDTEAFF. The CDR3 DNA reads as TGCAGTGCAAAGACAGGGTCTGACACTGAAGCTTTCTTT.

The V and J genes are TRBV19 and TRBJ1-5; D not resolved. Trimming pared 3 bases from V and 4 bases from J, leaving 16 bases between. Germline V gives CDR1 LNHDA, CDR2 SQIVND (reference sequence). CDR3 length equals 16 residues. CDR3 in DNA: TGTGCCAGTAGTATTCGGGATGGGCCCTATAATCAGCCCCAGCATTTT. Encoded protein: CASSIRDGPYNQPQHF.

The genes are TRBV29-1 and TRBJ1-2; TRBD1 matches 8 bases. Germline V gives CDR1 SQVTM, CDR2 ANQGSEA. The CDR3 has 12 amino acids. Losses at the gene ends were 6 bases for V and 3 bases for J; bases not matched to a gene: 3. The DNA for the CDR3 is TGCAGCGTCGGGACAGGATACTATGGCTACACCTTC. Translated: CSVGTGYYGYTF.

This clonotype has at least ten counts. This chain links TRBV3-1 with TRBJ1-2; the D gene is possibly TRBD1 (6 bases). Germline assignment: CDR1 LGHDT and CDR2 YNNKEL (reference sequence). V shed 4 bases and J shed 7 bases, with 16 bases lying between them. This CDR3 has 14 residues. CDR3 amino acids: CASSLRQDFSGYTF. The CDR3 DNA reads TGTGCCAGCAGCCTACGACAGGATTTTTCTGGCTACACCTTC.

Ten or more counts support this clonotype. This sequence joins TRBV12-3 or TRBV12-4 and TRBJ2-7; weak D call: TRBD2 (7 bases). V dropped 2 bases and J dropped 8 bases, with 19 bases sitting between them. The CDR3 extends over 15 amino acids. The DNA of the CDR3 is TGTGCCAGCAGTTTAATCGGGGGGAGTGGGGGGCAGCAGTACTTC. It encodes CASSLIGGSGGQQYF.